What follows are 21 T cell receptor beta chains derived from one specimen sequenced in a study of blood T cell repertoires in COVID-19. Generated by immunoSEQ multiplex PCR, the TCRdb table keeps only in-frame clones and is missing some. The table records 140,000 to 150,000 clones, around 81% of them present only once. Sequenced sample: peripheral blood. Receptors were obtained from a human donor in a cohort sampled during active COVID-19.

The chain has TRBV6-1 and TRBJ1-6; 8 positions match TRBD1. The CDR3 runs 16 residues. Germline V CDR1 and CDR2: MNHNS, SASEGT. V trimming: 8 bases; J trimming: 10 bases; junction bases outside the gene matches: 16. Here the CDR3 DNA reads TGTGCCAGCGGTGTAGACCCGGGCAGGGGGCGATCACCCCTCCACTTT. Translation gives CASGVDPGRGRSPLHF.

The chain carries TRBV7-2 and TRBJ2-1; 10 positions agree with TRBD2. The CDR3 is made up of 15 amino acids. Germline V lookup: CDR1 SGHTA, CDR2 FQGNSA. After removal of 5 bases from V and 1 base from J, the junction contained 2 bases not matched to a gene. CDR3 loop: CASSLSGGSYNEQFF. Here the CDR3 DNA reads TGTGCCAGCAGCCTTAGCGGGGGGTCCTACAATGAGCAGTTCTTC.

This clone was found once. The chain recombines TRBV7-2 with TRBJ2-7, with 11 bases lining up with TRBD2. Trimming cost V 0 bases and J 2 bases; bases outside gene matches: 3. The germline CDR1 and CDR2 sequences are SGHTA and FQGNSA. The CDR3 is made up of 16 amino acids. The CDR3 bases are TGTGCCAGCAGCTTAGCGGGTAGCGGGAGGGCCTACGAGCAGTACTTC. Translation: CASSLAGSGRAYEQYF.

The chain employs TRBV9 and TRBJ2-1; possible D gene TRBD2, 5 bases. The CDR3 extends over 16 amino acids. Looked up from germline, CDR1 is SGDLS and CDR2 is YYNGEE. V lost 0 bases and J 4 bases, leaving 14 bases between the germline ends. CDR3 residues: CASSVGGPRVYNEQFF. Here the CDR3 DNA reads TGTGCCAGCAGCGTAGGAGGGCCGAGGGTGTACAATGAGCAGTTCTTC. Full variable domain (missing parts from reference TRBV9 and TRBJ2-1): DSGVTQTPKHLITATGQRVTLRCSPRSGDLSVYWYQQSLDQGLQFLIQYYNGEERAKGNILERFSAQQFPDLHSELNLSSLELGDSALYFCASSVGGPRVYNEQFFGPGTRLTVL.

The CDR3 coding sequence is TGTGCCAGCAGCCTTCTTGCGGGAGTATCGGGCGAGCAGTACTTC. This sequence encodes CASSLLAGVSGEQYF. V gene TRBV3-1 (or the pseudogene TRBV3-2) combines with J gene TRBJ2-7, with 7 bases fitting TRBD2. J lost 6 bases, V lost 4 bases, and 12 bases had no gene match. Germline V gene sequence: CDR1 LGHDT, CDR2 YNNKEL (reference sequence). The CDR3 totals 15 residues.

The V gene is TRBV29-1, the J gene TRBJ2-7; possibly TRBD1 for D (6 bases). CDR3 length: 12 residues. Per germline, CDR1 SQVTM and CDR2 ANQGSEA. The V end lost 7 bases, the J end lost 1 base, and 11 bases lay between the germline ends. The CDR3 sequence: CSAGTLSYEQYF. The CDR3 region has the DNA TGCAGCGCTGGGACACTTTCCTACGAGCAGTACTTC.

This chain's CDR3 is CASSQEYLGLAGRSTDTQYF. The CDR3 nucleotides read TGCGCCAGCAGCCAAGAATATTTGGGACTAGCGGGAAGATCCACAGATACGCAGTATTTT. The chain is built from TRBV4-3 and TRBJ2-3; the match to TRBD2 covers 13 bases. CDR1 is LGHNA, CDR2 YSLEER, per germline. This CDR3 has 20 amino acids. Losses at the gene ends were 0 bases for V and 2 bases for J; bases not matched to a gene: 11.

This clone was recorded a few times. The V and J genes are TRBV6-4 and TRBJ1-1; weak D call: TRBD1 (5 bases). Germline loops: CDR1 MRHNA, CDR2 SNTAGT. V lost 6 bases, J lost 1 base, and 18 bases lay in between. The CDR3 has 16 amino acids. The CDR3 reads CASRPQDSPTNTEAFF. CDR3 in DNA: TGTGCCAGCAGACCTCAAGACAGCCCTACGAACACTGAAGCTTTCTTT.

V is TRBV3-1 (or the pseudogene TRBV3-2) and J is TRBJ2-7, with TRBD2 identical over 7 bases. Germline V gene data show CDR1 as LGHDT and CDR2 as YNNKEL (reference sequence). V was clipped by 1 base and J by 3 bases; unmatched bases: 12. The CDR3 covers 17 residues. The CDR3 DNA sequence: TGTGCCAGCAGCCAAGGGAACCCAGCGGGGTATGGCTACGAGCAGTACTTC. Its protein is CASSQGNPAGYGYEQYF.

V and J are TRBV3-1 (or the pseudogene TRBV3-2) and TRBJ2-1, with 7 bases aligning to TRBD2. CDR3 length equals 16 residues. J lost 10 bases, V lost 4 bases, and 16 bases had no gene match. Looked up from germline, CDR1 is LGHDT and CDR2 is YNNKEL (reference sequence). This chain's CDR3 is CASSRQRTGSSGEQFF. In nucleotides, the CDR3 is TGTGCCAGCAGCCGACAAAGAACGGGGTCTAGCGGCGAGCAGTTCTTC.

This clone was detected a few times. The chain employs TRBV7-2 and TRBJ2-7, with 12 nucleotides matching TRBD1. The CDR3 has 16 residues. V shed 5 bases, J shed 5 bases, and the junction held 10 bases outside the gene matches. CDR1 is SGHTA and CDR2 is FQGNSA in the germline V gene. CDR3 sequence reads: CASSMRSGTGGHEQYF. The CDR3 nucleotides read TGTGCCAGCAGCATGCGGTCGGGGACAGGGGGCCACGAGCAGTACTTC.

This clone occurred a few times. CDR3 DNA: TGTGCCACCGGCGTCGGGACAGCAACCTACAATGAGCAGTTCTTC. As protein: CATGVGTATYNEQFF. This chain links TRBV24-1 with TRBJ2-1, with 7 bases matching TRBD1. The V gene's germline CDR1 is KGHDR and CDR2 SFDVKD. The CDR3 runs 15 residues. Germline trimming cut 9 bases from V and 2 bases from J; bases unmatched to any gene: 9.

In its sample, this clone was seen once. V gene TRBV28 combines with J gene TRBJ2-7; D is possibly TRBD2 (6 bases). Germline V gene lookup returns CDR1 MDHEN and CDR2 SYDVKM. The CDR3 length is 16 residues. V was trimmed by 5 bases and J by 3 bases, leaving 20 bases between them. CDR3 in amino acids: CASSPPRRVGVYEQYF. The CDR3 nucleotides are TGTGCCAGCAGTCCCCCCCGGAGGGTCGGGGTCTACGAGCAGTACTTC.

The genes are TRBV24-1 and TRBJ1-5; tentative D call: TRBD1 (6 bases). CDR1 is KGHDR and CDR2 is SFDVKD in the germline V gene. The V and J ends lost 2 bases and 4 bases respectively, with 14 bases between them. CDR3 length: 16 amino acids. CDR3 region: CATSDSTGVGNQPQHF. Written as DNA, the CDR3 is TGTGCCACCAGTGATTCGACAGGCGTAGGGAATCAGCCCCAGCATTTT.

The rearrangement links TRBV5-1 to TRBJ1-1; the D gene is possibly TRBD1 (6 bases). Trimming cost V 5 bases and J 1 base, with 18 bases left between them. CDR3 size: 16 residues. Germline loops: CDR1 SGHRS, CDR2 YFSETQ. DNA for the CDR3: TGCGCCAGCAGAGAGGGGACATTGGGACGGAACACTGAAGCTTTCTTT. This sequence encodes CASREGTLGRNTEAFF. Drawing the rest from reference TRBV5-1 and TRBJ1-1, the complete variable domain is KAGVTQTPRYLIKTRGQQVTLSCSPISGHRSVSWYQQTPGQGLQFLFEYFSETQRNKGNFPGRFSGRQFSNSRSEMNVSTLELGDSALYLCASREGTLGRNTEAFFGQGTRLTVV.

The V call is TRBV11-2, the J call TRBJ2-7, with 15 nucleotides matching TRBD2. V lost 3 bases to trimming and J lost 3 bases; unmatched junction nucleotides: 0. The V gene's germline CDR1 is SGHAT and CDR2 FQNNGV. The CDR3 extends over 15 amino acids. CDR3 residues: CASSLGLAGGYEQYF. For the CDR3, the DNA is TGTGCCAGCAGCTTGGGACTAGCGGGAGGCTACGAGCAGTACTTC. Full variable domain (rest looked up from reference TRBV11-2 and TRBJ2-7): EAGVAQSPRYKIIEKRQSVAFWCNPISGHATLYWYQQILGQGPKLLIQFQNNGVVDDSQLPKDRFSAERLKGVDSTLKIQPAKLEDSAVYLCASSLGLAGGYEQYFGPGTRLTVT.

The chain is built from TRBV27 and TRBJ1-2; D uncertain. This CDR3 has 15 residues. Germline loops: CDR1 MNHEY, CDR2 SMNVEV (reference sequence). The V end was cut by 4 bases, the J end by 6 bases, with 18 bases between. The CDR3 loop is CASSWLPRREDGYTF. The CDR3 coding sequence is TGTGCCAGCAGTTGGCTACCTCGGCGGGAGGATGGCTACACCTTC.

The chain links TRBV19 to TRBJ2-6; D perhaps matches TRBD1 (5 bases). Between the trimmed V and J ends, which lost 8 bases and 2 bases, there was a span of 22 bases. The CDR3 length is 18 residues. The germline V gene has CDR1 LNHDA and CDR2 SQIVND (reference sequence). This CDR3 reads CASGRLLQGSAGANVLTF. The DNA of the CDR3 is TGTGCCAGTGGACGCCTGTTGCAGGGATCAGCTGGGGCCAACGTCCTGACTTTC.

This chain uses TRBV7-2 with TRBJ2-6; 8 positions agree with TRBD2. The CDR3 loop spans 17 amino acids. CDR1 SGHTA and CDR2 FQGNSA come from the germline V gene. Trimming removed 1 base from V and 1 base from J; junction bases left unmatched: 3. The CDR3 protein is CASSLGAGVSGANVLTF. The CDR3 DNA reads TGTGCCAGCAGCTTAGGAGCGGGAGTGTCTGGGGCCAACGTCCTGACTTTC.

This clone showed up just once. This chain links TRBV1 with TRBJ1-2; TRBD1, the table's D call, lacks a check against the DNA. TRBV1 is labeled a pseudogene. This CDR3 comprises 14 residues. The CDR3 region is CTSSQDLAGEGYTF. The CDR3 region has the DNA TGCACCAGCAGCCAAGACTTGGCAGGGGAAGGCTACACCTTC.

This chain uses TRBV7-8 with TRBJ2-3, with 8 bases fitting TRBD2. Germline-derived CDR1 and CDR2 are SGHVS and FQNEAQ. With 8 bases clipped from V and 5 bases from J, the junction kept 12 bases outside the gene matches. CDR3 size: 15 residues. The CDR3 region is CASRRGGARVDTQYF. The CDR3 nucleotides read TGTGCCAGCCGCCGGGGGGGGGCGCGGGTAGATACGCAGTATTTT.